What follows are 22 T cell receptor beta chains derived from one specimen sequenced in a study of T cell repertoires in cytomegalovirus infection. Each CDR3 protein gets one entry after TCRdb re-called the reads with MiXCR. The table records hundreds of thousands of distinct CDR3 sequences, roughly 30% of them present only once. These TCRs' antigens remain unknown. The sample consisted of cultured PBMCs, taken from culture after CMV antigen stimulation. The receptor set was obtained from a human donor in good health (CMV status not recorded). Some clones in this sample may be carry-over from other donors' samples.

This chain uses TRBV19 with TRBJ1-5; D uncertain. The CDR3 sequence is 17 residues long. V gave up 7 bases and J gave up 0 bases, with 19 bases separating them. CDR1 is LNHDA, CDR2 SQIVND, per germline (reference sequence). The CDR3 DNA follows: TGTGCCAGTACCCCTACTGTTGGAGCTTATAGCAATCAGCCCCAGCATTTT. This sequence encodes CASTPTVGAYSNQPQHF.

About this clonotype: At one boundary the junction diverges from the germline segment, which might be a read error. V gene TRBV5-3 combines with J gene TRBJ1-6; 10 bases agree with TRBD1. TRBV5-3 is assigned to the ORF class and has an uncertain function. The CDR3 has 15 residues. The CDR3 coding sequence is TGTGCCAGCAGCTCCGGACAGGGGGTCGATTCACCCCTCCACTTT. Translated, it gives CASSSGQGVDSPLHF.

Turning to this clonotype: The germline gene is not matched at one end of the junction; a read error may be the cause. The V gene is TRBV4-1, the J gene TRBJ1-2; tentative D call: TRBD1 (5 bases). Germline-derived CDR1 and CDR2 are MGHRA and YSYEKL. This CDR3 contains 16 residues. In DNA, the CDR3 is TGTGCCAGCAGCCAAGGATGGGACGCAGCTAACTATGGCTACACCTTC. It specifies CASSQGWDAANYGYTF.

About this clonotype: A read error may account for a junction end that differs from germline. The chain carries TRBV6-5 and TRBJ2-7; D is ambiguous. Germline CDR1 is MNHEY and CDR2 is SVGAGI. The CDR3 sequence is 15 residues long. CDR3 residues: CASSRPTNVGYEQCF. The DNA of the CDR3 is TGTGCCAGCAGCCGACCCACCAATGTCGGTTACGAGCAGTGCTTC.

The sample holds a few counts of this clonotype. V is TRBV7-2 and J is TRBJ1-5, with D possibly being TRBD1 (6 bases). Trimming left V 2 bases short and J 1 base short, with 12 bases between. This CDR3 has 16 residues. CDR1 SGHTA and CDR2 FQGNSA come from the germline V gene. CDR3 sequence: CASSLSFDRSNQPQHF. The CDR3 DNA is TGTGCCAGCAGCTTAAGTTTTGACAGGAGCAATCAGCCCCAGCATTTT.

V and J are TRBV7-6 and TRBJ2-1, with TRBD2 matching over 7 bases. This CDR3 is 12 amino acids long. The ends lost 7 bases at V and 9 bases at J; junction bases unmatched: 6. Per the germline V gene, CDR1 is SGHVS and CDR2 is FNYEAQ. CDR3 in DNA: TGTGCCAGCATCCGGGGAGGGAGTGAGCAGTTCTTC. Protein product: CASIRGGSEQFF.

The CDR3 loop reads CASSFTRIDTQYF. The CDR3 DNA reads as TGTGCCAGCAGCTTTACTCGAATAGATACGCAGTATTTT. V is TRBV11-3 and J is TRBJ2-3; D not certain. The CDR3 runs to 13 residues. Deletions cut 3 bases from V and 5 bases from J, with 9 bases between. The germline V gene encodes CDR1 SGHNT and CDR2 YENEEA.

The chain carries TRBV6-2 or TRBV6-3 and TRBJ1-1, with a tentative D call TRBD1 (5 bases). Germline CDR1 is MNHEY and CDR2 is SVGEGT. V was trimmed by 2 bases and J by 11 bases, leaving 12 bases between them. This CDR3 contains 12 residues. CDR3 in amino acids: CASSYSRGTAFF. The CDR3 DNA sequence: TGTGCCAGCAGTTACAGTCGAGGGACGGCTTTCTTT.

The chain employs TRBV19 and TRBJ1-2; 7 bases are a match to TRBD1. The CDR3 has 15 residues. In germline, CDR1 is LNHDA, CDR2 SQIVND (reference sequence). V dropped 4 bases and J dropped 2; count of bases not matched to a gene: 7. In DNA, the CDR3 is TGTGCCAGTAGTAGGGGGGACAGCCAAAACTATGGCTACACCTTC. Protein: CASSRGDSQNYGYTF.

The rearrangement uses TRBV7-8 and TRBJ2-7; D may be TRBD1 (6 bases). This CDR3 region has 14 residues. CDR1 and CDR2 from the germline V gene are SGHVS and FQNEAQ. V was shortened by 3 bases and J by 4 bases, with 13 bases between the two germline ends. CDR3 protein: CASSFPGHPYEQYF. In nucleotides, the CDR3 is TGTGCCAGCAGCTTTCCGGGACACCCTTACGAGCAGTACTTC.

There are many counts of this clonotype. The chain links TRBV7-9 to TRBJ2-7; 11 positions agree with TRBD2. The germline V gene has CDR1 SEHNR and CDR2 FQNEAQ (reference sequence). With V trimmed by 1 base and J by 0 bases, 8 bases remained unmatched. The CDR3 has 18 residues. CDR3 amino acids: CASSLVPSLAGDSYEQYF. The DNA of the CDR3 is TGTGCCAGCAGCTTAGTCCCTTCACTAGCGGGAGACTCCTACGAGCAGTACTTC.

The gene calls are TRBV20-1 and TRBJ2-3, with 8 bases aligning to TRBD2. The germline CDR1 and CDR2 sequences are DFQATT and SNEGSKA (reference sequence). This CDR3 is built from 14 residues. Trimming took 4 bases from V and 8 from J; bases not matched to a gene: 11. In DNA form, the CDR3 reads TGCAGTGCTACCCCCGGGGAGGCGGGAGGTACGCAGTATTTT. Encoded protein: CSATPGEAGGTQYF.

The chain is built from TRBV15 and TRBJ2-6; possibly TRBD1 for D (5 bases). The CDR3 is made up of 15 amino acids. CDR1 and CDR2 (germline): LNHNV, YYDKDF (reference sequence). V gave up 1 base and J gave up 2 bases, with 6 bases separating them. CDR3 bases: TGTGCCACCAGCAGAGCAGGGACTGGGGCCAACGTCCTGACTTTC. Encoded protein: CATSRAGTGANVLTF.

V gene TRBV10-3 combines with J gene TRBJ2-1; 7 bases match TRBD2. The CDR3 sequence is 14 residues long. The J segment lost 2 bases and the V segment lost 8 bases, leaving 6 bases of the junction unmatched. Germline loops: CDR1 ENHRY, CDR2 SYGVKD. This CDR3 is CAIGEGATYNEQFF. In DNA form, the CDR3 reads TGTGCCATCGGGGAGGGAGCGACCTACAATGAGCAGTTCTTC.

This clonotype has ten or more counts. This sequence joins TRBV7-6 and TRBJ2-5, with 9 bases aligning to TRBD1. With V trimmed by 6 bases and J by 5 bases, 7 bases remained unmatched. In germline, CDR1 is SGHVS, CDR2 FNYEAQ. The CDR3 runs 14 residues. The CDR3 reads CASSRGTGYETQYF. The CDR3 DNA reads as TGTGCCAGCAGTAGAGGGACAGGGTACGAGACCCAGTACTTC.

The V gene is TRBV29-1, the J gene TRBJ2-1; no definite D call. The CDR3 extends over 12 amino acids. Trimming took 2 bases from V and 3 from J, leaving 5 bases between them. The germline gives CDR1 SQVTM, CDR2 ANQGSEA. CDR3 region: CSVEIRYNEQFF. CDR3 nucleotide sequence: TGCAGCGTTGAAATACGCTACAATGAGCAGTTCTTC.

V is TRBV6-6 and J is TRBJ1-5; D may be TRBD1 (6 bases). Germline V gene lookup returns CDR1 MNHNY and CDR2 SVGAGI (reference sequence). Trimming took 0 bases from V and 9 from J, leaving 24 bases between them. This CDR3 region has 18 residues. The CDR3 DNA is TGTGCCAGCAGTTACTCGCCAAGGAGGTTTCAGGGGAGGCCGCCCCAGCATTTT. Protein product: CASSYSPRRFQGRPPQHF.

The rearrangement uses TRBV7-3 and TRBJ2-1, with 7 bases fitting TRBD1. Trimming at V came to 6 bases and at J to 13 bases, leaving 6 bases not matched to a gene. Germline loops: CDR1 SGHTA, CDR2 FQGTGA. The CDR3 has 11 residues. Here the CDR3 reads CASSGDSPQFF. In DNA form, the CDR3 reads TGTGCCAGCAGTGGGGACAGCCCCCAGTTCTTC.

The chain uses TRBV11-2 and TRBJ2-3, with D perhaps matching TRBD1 or TRBD2 (5 bases each). Trimming took off 5 bases at V and 2 bases at J, with 20 bases between the two ends. Germline assignment: CDR1 SGHAT and CDR2 FQNNGV. This CDR3 has 17 amino acids. In DNA form, the CDR3 reads TGTGCCAGCAGCCACGGGGTGCGAGGGGTCCTCACAGATACGCAGTATTTT. This encodes CASSHGVRGVLTDTQYF.

This clonotype showed up many times. The rearrangement uses TRBV7-2 and TRBJ1-2; D not certain. Looked up from germline, CDR1 is SGHTA and CDR2 is FQGNSA. This CDR3 comprises 13 residues. V gave up 9 bases and J gave up 0 bases, with 11 bases separating them. The CDR3 nucleotides are TGTGCCAGGAGCGAGGGTTCTAACTATGGCTACACCTTC. Its protein product is CARSEGSNYGYTF.

This chain joins TRBV2 and TRBJ1-3, with 7 bases that match TRBD1. The CDR3 is 15 amino acids. After removal of 5 bases from V and 3 bases from J, the junction contained 7 bases not matched to a gene. Looked up from germline, CDR1 is SNHLY and CDR2 is FYNNEI. The DNA for the CDR3 is TGTGCCAGCAGTTTCCTCCAGGGGGTTGGAAACACCATATATTTT. Translated: CASSFLQGVGNTIYF.

V and J are TRBV2 and TRBJ1-2; D is unclear. Trimming pared 1 base from V and 0 bases from J, leaving 6 bases between. CDR3 size: 14 residues. Per germline, CDR1 SNHLY and CDR2 FYNNEI. CDR3 amino acids: CASSEVRANYGYTF. The CDR3 bases are TGTGCCAGCAGTGAAGTCCGGGCTAACTATGGCTACACCTTC.